Below are 2 T cell receptor beta chains sequenced from a single sample in a study of shared clonotypes between healthy human individuals. The assay was immunoSEQ multiplex PCR, and TCRdb's table has in-frame clones only and misses some. The sample includes roughly 2.6 million clones, roughly nine tenths seen only once; the top ten take 0.13% to 0.15%. Material: naive CD4+ T cells sorted from blood. Subset given: CD45RA+ positively selected. Every receptor here comes from a man in his late teens or twenties in good health.

This clone occurred once. The V and J genes are TRBV30 and TRBJ1-2, with D tentatively TRBD1 (6 bases). Germline CDR1 is GTSNPN and CDR2 is SVGIG (reference sequence). CDR3 length: 16 residues. Trimming shortened V by 0 bases and J by 1 base, and 15 bases separated the two germline ends. Here the CDR3 DNA reads TGTGCCTGGAGTGTACGGGGGGCCAGGGTTAACTATGGCTACACCTTC. Translation gives CAWSVRGARVNYGYTF. Together with reference TRBV30 and TRBJ1-2, the CDR3 gives the full variable domain: SQTIHQWPATLVQPVGSPLSLECTVEGTSNPNLYWYRQAAGRGLQLLFYSVGIGQISSEVPQNLSASRPQDRQFILSSKKLLLSDSGFYLCAWSVRGARVNYGYTFGSGTRLTVV.

V is TRBV4-3 and J is TRBJ2-7, with TRBD2 identical over 10 bases. J was trimmed by 5 bases and V by 2 bases; bases with no gene match: 9. CDR1 and CDR2 (germline): LGHNA, YSLEER. The CDR3 length is 16 residues. The CDR3 bases are TGCGCCAGCAGCCAACGAGATCTAGCGGGAGTGCACGAGCAGTACTTC. Protein: CASSQRDLAGVHEQYF.